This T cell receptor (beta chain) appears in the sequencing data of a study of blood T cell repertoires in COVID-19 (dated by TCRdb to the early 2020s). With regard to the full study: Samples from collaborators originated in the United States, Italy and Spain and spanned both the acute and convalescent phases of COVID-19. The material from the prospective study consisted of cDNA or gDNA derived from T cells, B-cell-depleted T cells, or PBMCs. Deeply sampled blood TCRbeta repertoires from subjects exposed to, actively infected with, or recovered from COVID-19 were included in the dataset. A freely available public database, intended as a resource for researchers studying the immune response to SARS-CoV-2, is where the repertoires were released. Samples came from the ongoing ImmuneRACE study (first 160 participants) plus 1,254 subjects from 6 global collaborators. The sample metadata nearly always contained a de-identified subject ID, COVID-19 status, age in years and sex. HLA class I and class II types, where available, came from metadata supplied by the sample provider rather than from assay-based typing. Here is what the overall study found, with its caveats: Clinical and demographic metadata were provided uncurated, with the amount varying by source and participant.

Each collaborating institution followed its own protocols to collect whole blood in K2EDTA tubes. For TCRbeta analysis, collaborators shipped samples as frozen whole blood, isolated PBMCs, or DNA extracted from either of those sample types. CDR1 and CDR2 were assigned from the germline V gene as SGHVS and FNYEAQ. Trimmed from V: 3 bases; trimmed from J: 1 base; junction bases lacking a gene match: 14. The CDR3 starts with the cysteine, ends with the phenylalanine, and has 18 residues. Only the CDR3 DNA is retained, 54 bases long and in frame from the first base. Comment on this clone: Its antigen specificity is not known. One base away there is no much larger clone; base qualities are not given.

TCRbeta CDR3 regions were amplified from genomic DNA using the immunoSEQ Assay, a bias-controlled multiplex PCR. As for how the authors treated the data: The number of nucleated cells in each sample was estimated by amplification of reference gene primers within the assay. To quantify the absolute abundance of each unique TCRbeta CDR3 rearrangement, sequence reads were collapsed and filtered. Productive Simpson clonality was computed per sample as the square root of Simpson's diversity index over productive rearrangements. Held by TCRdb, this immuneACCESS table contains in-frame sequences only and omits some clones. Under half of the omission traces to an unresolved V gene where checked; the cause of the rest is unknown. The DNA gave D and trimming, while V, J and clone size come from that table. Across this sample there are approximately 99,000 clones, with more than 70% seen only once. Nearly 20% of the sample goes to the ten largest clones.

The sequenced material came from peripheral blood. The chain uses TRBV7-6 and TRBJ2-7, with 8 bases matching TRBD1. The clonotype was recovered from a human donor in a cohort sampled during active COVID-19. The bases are TGTGCCAGCAGCTTGGCCGGACAGGGCCACTTAGGGTCCTACGAGCAGTACTTC. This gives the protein CASSLAGQGHLGSYEQYF.